This T cell receptor delta chain was recovered during a study of Vδ1+ human thymocytes. Study-level results: Thymic TRG and TRD repertoires appeared highly polyclonal, with Gaussian CDR3 length distributions.

On this clone itself: What it binds is unknown.

The template was reverse-transcribed extracted RNA. The CDR3 regions were amplified by multiplex PCR from V-gene primers to a constant-region primer. TCRdb reanalysed the multiplex PCR reads via CATT. This sample carries 80,000 or so delta-chain clones, about 35% of them seen once, and the ten largest clones take 0.2% to 0.3%. Germline V lookup: CDR1 TSWWSYY, CDR2 QGS. CDR3 length equals 16 residues. Germline trimming cut 1 base from V and 2 bases from J; bases unmatched to any gene: 5. The rearrangement links TRDV1 to TRDJ1; 9 positions agree with TRDD3. The sequencing sample was made of Vdelta1+ gamma-delta thymocytes from the thymus. The subset here: FACS-sorted CD3+ TCRalphabeta- TCRVdelta1+ TCRVdelta2- thymocytes. The TCR originated in a boy younger than two who had congenital heart surgery. The CDR3 protein is CALGERTGGGTDKLIF. As DNA, the CDR3 is TGTGCTCTTGGGGAACGTACTGGGGGAGGGACCGATAAACTCATCTTT.